This T cell receptor beta chain originates from a study of human T cells and chemical hapten exposure (TCRdb year 2021). Regarding the study in general: For sensitization, 2% DPC in acetone was applied to a roughly 2 cm by roughly 2 cm area of upper inner arm skin. Patients additionally received weekly therapeutic DPC doses to the scalp throughout the approximately 22-week study period. Patch testing on the upper back used Finn chambers containing 0.01% DPC, with scoring done after 6 days according to International Contact Dermatitis Research Group standards. The patient cohort, mostly female, included alopecia areata with under or over 50% scalp involvement, alopecia totalis and alopecia universalis. The libraries were sequenced as a pool, and the TCR yield per sample differed mostly because of small variations in library volumes within the pool. Peripheral blood TCR repertoire changes were tracked in vivo in alopecia patients during primary and secondary sensitization to the hapten diphenylcyclopropenone (DPC). Patient blood was sampled pre-sensitization (week 0) and at 2, 6 and about 24 weeks after DPC sensitization. Roughly 30 alopecia patients provided blood for TCR sequencing at one to four time points (pre-sensitization, 2, 6 and 24 weeks).

The paper's findings and limits, for the study overall: The number of TCRs above 1 in 1000 frequency did not change with DPC sensitization; there was no evidence of global repertoire structure alterations. Patch test score correlated positively with the number of PT1 expanded TCRs, reaching significance at thresholds 8, 16 and 32 but not at 4. Because every patient had alopecia, a presumed autoimmune disease, the patients' immune response might differ from that of healthy individuals. Compared with pre-sensitization or healthy control sets, expanded TCRs formed significantly more large CDR3 similarity clusters, which is consistent with antigen-driven responses. Repeated subsampling changed both the strength of the expansion versus patch-test correlation and the threshold at which the correlation became significant.

The sample's time point, from its label and the paper: pre-sensitization, week 0. This specimen's treatment or condition label, per the study, means: therapeutic diphenylcyclopropenone sensitization with weekly scalp DPC. At each patch-test visit, blood was drawn before the patch test was applied. Patients were eligible if aged 18 to 70, diagnosed with alopecia and judged suitable for DPC therapy, and pregnant patients were excluded. Total RNA was extracted from unfractionated whole blood that had been collected in Tempus Blood RNA tubes. The germline V gene sets CDR1 to SNHLY and CDR2 to FYNNEI. The CDR3 has 13 amino acids, counting the end cysteine and phenylalanine. Of the read, only the CDR3 DNA is kept; its 39 bases are in frame from base 1. Trimming takes 2 bases from V and 6 bases from J, and the germline ends sit 10 bases apart. The sample holds many counts of this clonotype. Its antigen remains undetermined. Base qualities are not recorded, but no much larger clone differs from it by a single base.

Library prep was done by RACE. Sequencer: NextSeq 500. During library preparation, unique molecular identifiers were attached to individual cDNA molecules so that TCRs could be counted quantitatively and reproducibly. From each blood RNA sample, both TCR alpha and TCR beta chains were sequenced. Processing in the source paper ran as follows. Samples had a median of around 92,000 TCRs, with a range from roughly 20,000 to 700,000. The Decombinator software suite was used to annotate V, J and CDR3 in the TCR reads. For PS versus PT1 abundance plots, all samples were subsampled to the same number of TCRs (28,000). Expanded TCRs were defined as absent before sensitization and observed at least eight times at the 2-week time point. TCRdb reprocessing: public reads trimmed at Q25 with fastp, clones called with MiXCR, in-frame beta chains kept. Identical CDR3 proteins give one entry, which carries the most common genes and DNA. TCRdb's processing, not the authors' own work, is the source of the V and J calls. The sample table records some 300,000 distinct CDR3 sequences; around 5.5% of these occur just once. The top ten clonotypes cover around 8.6% of the sample.

Recombination linked TRBV2 to TRBJ1-2, with TRBD1 perhaps the D gene, on 6 matching bases. Sequenced here: whole blood, sampled in connection with sensitization to the hapten diphenylcyclopropenone (DPC). The source of this sequence is a woman between 18 and 29 years old with alopecia areata. Some clones in this sample may be carry-over from other donors' samples. The CDR3 amino acid sequence is: CASSERQENGYTF. The nucleotide sequence reads TGTGCCAGCAGTGAAAGACAGGAGAATGGCTACACCTTC.